The clone carrying this T cell receptor (beta chain) has at least ten counts. This sample is drawn from a study of T-cell reconstitution after alpha-beta-depleted transplantation in children. Unique molecular identifiers were used in preparing the TCRbeta library. TCRdb independently ran MiXCR on the PCR reads; one entry per CDR3 protein. The sample includes hundreds of thousands of distinct CDR3 sequences, 15% to 20% of them seen just once. The source of this sequence is a human donor who donated a stem cell graft to a child with acute myeloid leukemia. The sequencing here drew on PBMCs from the stem cell graft donor, taken from the stem cell graft.

The chain's CDR3 is CSAWTGDTYEQYF. The CDR3 DNA reads TGCAGTGCCTGGACAGGGGACACCTACGAGCAGTACTTC. The V gene is TRBV20-1, the J gene TRBJ2-7; TRBD1 aligns across 9 bases. The CDR3 covers 13 residues. Germline trimming cut 6 bases from V and 2 bases from J; bases unmatched to any gene: 5. CDR1 is DFQATT and CDR2 is SNEGSKA in the germline V gene (reference sequence).